A single sample is the source of the 2 T cell receptor beta chains below, sequenced in a study of cytomegalovirus exposure and HLA in healthy donors. Clones were read by immunoSEQ multiplex PCR, and TCRdb kept only the in-frame ones, dropping some. The top ten clones hold 2% to 2.5% of a sample with 150,000 to 180,000 clones, 86% of them seen once. Specimen: PBMCs. These receptors were obtained from a human donor in good health.

This sequence joins TRBV5-1 and TRBJ2-1; possibly TRBD2 for D (5 bases). V was shortened by 4 bases and J by 3 bases, with 14 bases between the two germline ends. In germline, CDR1 is SGHRS, CDR2 YFSETQ. The CDR3 spans 15 residues. CDR3 in amino acids: CASSLDSSNYNEQFF. In DNA, the CDR3 is TGCGCCAGCAGCCTGGACTCGTCTAACTACAATGAGCAGTTCTTC.

This clone was recorded once. The chain joins TRBV30 to TRBJ1-1; TRBD1 matches at 7 bases. The CDR3 is 15 residues long. From germline, CDR1 is GTSNPN and CDR2 SVGIG (reference sequence). The trim removed 5 bases at V and 6 bases at J, leaving 15 bases unmatched. The CDR3 spells CAWFTTGRSRAEAFF. The CDR3 nucleotides are TGTGCCTGGTTTACGACAGGGAGGAGCCGGGCTGAAGCTTTCTTT.